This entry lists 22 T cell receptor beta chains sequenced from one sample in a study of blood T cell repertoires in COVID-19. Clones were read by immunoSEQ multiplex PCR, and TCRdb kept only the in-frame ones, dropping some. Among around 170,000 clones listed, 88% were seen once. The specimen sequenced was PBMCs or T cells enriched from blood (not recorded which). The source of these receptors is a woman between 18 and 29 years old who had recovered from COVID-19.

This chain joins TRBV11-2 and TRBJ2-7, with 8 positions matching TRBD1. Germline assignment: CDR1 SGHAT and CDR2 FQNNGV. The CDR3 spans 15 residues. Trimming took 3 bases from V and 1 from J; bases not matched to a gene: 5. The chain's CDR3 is CASSFSTGASYEQYF. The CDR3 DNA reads TGTGCCAGCAGCTTTTCGACAGGGGCATCCTACGAGCAGTACTTC. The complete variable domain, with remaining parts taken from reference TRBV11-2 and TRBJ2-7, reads EAGVAQSPRYKIIEKRQSVAFWCNPISGHATLYWYQQILGQGPKLLIQFQNNGVVDDSQLPKDRFSAERLKGVDSTLKIQPAKLEDSAVYLCASSFSTGASYEQYFGPGTRLTVT.

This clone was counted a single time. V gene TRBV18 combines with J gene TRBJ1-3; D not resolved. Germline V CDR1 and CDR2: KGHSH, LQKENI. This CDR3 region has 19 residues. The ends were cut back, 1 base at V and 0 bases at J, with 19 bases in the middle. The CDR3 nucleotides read TGTGCCAGCTCACCACGCACTTTTATTGAGTACCACTCTGGAAACACCATATATTTT. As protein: CASSPRTFIEYHSGNTIYF.

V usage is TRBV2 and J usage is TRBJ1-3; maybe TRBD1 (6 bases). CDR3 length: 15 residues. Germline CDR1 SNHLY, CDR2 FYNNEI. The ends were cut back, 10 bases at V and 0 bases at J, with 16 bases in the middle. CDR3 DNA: TGTGCCACCTACCCCGGGACACTCTCTGGAAACACCATATATTTT. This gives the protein CATYPGTLSGNTIYF.

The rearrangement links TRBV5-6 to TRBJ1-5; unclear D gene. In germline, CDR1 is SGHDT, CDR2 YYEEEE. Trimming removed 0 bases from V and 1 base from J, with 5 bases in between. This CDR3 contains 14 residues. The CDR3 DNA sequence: TGTGCCAGCAGCTTGGCCGGGAGCAATCAGCCCCAGCATTTT. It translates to CASSLAGSNQPQHF. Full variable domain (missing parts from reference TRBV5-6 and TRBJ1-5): DAGVTQSPTHLIKTRGQQVTLRCSPKSGHDTVSWYQQALGQGPQFIFQYYEEEERQRGNFPDRFSGHQFPNYSSELNVNALLLGDSALYLCASSLAGSNQPQHFGDGTRLSIL.

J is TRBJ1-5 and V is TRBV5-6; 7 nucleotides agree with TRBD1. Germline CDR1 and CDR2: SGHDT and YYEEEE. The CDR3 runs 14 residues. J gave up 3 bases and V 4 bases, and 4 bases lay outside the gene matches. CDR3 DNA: TGTGCCAGCAGCGAAGGGACAGTCAATCAGCCCCAGCATTTT. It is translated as CASSEGTVNQPQHF.

CDR3 loop: CSVASFEPATGVAYGYTF. In DNA form, the CDR3 reads TGCAGCGTTGCGTCATTTGAGCCCGCGACAGGGGTGGCCTATGGCTACACCTTC. The chain couples TRBV29-1 to TRBJ1-2, with 8 bases aligning to TRBD1. Trimming took 4 bases from V and 4 from J; bases not matched to a gene: 20. The CDR3 sequence is 18 residues long. Germline CDR1 is SQVTM and CDR2 is ANQGSEA. The full variable domain, its missing parts supplied by reference TRBV29-1 and TRBJ1-2, is SAVISQKPSRDICQRGTSLTIQCQVDSQVTMMFWYRQQPGQSLTLIATANQGSEATYESGFVIDKFPISRPNLTFSTLTVSNMSPEDSSIYLCSVASFEPATGVAYGYTFGSGTRLTVV.

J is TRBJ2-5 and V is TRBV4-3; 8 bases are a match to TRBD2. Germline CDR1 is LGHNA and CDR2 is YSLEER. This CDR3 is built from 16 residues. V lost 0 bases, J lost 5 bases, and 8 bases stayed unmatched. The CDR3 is CASSQERRGAEETQYF. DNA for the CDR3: TGCGCCAGCAGCCAAGAAAGGCGGGGGGCCGAGGAGACCCAGTACTTC.

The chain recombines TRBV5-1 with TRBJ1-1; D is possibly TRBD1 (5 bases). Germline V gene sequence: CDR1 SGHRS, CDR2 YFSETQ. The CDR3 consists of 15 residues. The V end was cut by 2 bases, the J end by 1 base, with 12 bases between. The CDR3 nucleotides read TGCGCCAGCAGCTTACCTCAGGGTTCGAACACTGAAGCTTTCTTT. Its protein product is CASSLPQGSNTEAFF. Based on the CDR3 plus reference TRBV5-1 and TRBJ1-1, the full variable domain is KAGVTQTPRYLIKTRGQQVTLSCSPISGHRSVSWYQQTPGQGLQFLFEYFSETQRNKGNFPGRFSGRQFSNSRSEMNVSTLELGDSALYLCASSLPQGSNTEAFFGQGTRLTVV.

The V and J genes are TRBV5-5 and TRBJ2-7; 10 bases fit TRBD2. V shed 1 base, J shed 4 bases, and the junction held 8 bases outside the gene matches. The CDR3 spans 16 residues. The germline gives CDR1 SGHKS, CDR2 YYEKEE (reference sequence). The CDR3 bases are TGTGCCAGCAGCTTGCTTGCTAGCGGGAGCGGTTACGAGCAGTACTTC. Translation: CASSLLASGSGYEQYF.

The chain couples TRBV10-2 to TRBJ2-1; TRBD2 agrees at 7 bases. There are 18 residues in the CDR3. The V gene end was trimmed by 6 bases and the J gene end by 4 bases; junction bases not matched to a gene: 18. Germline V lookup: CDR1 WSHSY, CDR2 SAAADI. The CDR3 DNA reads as TGCGCCAGCAGACCTATTCAACCGGGACTAAGAACTTACAATGAGCAGTTCTTC. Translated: CASRPIQPGLRTYNEQFF.

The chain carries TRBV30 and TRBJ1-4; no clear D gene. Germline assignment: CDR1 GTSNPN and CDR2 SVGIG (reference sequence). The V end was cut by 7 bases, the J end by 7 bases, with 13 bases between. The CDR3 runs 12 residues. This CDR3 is CAFDTLGEKLFF. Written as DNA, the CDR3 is TGTGCCTTCGACACCTTAGGTGAAAAACTGTTTTTT.

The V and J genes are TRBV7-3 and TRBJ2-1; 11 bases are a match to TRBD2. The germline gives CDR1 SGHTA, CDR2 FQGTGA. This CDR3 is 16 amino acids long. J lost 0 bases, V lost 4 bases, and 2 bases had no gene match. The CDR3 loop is CASSSTSGSSYNEQFF. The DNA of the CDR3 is TGTGCCAGCAGCTCCACTAGCGGGAGCTCCTACAATGAGCAGTTCTTC.

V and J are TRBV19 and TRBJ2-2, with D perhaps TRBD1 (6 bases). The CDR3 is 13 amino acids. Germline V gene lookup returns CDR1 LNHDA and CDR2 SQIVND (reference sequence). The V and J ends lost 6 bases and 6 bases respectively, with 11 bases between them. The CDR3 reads CASRPTGPGELFF. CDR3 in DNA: TGTGCCAGTAGGCCCACAGGGCCCGGGGAGCTGTTTTTT.

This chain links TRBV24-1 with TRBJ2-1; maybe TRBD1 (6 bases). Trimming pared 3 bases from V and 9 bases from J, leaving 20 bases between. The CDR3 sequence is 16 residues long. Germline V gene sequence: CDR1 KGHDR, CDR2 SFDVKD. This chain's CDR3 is CATSDQTGYGVGEQFF. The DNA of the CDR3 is TGTGCCACCAGTGATCAAACAGGGTACGGTGTCGGTGAGCAGTTCTTC.

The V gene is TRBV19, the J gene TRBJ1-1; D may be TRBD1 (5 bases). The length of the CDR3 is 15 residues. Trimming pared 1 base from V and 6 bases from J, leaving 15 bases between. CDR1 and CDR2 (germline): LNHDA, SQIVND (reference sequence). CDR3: CASSIGGTPVPEAFF. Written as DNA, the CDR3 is TGTGCCAGTAGTATAGGTGGGACTCCCGTCCCTGAAGCTTTCTTT.

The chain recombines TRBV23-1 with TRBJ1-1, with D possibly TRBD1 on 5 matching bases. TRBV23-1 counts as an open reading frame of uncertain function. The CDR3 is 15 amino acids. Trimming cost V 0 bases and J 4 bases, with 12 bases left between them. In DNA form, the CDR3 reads TGCGCCAGCAGTCAATCGGAAAGGGGAGGCACTGAAGCTTTCTTT. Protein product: CASSQSERGGTEAFF.

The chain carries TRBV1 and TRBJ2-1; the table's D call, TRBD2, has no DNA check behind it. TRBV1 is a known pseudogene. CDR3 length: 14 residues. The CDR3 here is CTSGSGSSYNEQFF. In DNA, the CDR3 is TGCACCAGCGGAAGCGGGAGCTCCTACAATGAGCAGTTCTTC.

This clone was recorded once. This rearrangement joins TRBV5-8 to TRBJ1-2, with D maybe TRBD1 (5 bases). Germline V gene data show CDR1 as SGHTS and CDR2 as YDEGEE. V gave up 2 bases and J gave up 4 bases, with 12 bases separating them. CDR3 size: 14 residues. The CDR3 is CASSLGAPRYGYTF. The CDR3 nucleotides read TGTGCCAGCAGCTTAGGGGCCCCTCGCTATGGCTACACCTTC.

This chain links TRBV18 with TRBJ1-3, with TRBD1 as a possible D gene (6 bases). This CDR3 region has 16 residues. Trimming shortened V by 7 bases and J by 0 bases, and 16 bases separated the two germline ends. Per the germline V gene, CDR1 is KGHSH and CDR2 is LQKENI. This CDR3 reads CASYKGGEPSGNTIYF. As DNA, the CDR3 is TGTGCCAGCTACAAAGGGGGAGAACCCTCTGGAAACACCATATATTTT.

CDR3 sequence reads: CASSPGTALYSNQPQHF. The CDR3 DNA reads TGCGCCAGCAGCCCAGGGACAGCCTTGTATAGCAATCAGCCCCAGCATTTT. This chain joins TRBV5-1 and TRBJ1-5; TRBD1 agrees at 7 bases. The CDR3 contains 17 residues. Germline V gene data show CDR1 as SGHRS and CDR2 as YFSETQ. Trimming at V came to 4 bases and at J to 0 bases, leaving 10 bases not matched to a gene.

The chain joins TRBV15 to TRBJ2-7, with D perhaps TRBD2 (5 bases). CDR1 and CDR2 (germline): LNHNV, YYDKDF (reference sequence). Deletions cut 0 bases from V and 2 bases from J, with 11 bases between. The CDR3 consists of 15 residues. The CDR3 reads CATSRERAGTYEQYF. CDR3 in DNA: TGTGCCACCAGCAGAGAGCGGGCAGGAACCTACGAGCAGTACTTC.

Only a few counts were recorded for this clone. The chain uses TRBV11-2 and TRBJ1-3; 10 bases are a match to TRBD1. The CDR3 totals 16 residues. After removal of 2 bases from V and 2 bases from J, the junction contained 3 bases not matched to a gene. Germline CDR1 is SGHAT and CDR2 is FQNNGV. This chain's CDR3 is CASSLSGTGAGNTIYF. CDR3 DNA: TGTGCCAGCAGCTTATCCGGGACAGGGGCTGGAAACACCATATATTTT.